This TCR beta chain was documented in a study of blood T cell repertoires in COVID-19. At the level of the study: The study drew acute and convalescent COVID-19 samples from the United States, Italy and Spain.

Looked up from germline, CDR1 is SGHTA and CDR2 is FQGNSA. Trimming took 5 bases from V and 12 from J, leaving 8 bases between them. The CDR3 totals 11 residues. The protocol was immunoSEQ multiplex PCR, while the TCRdb copy is restricted to in-frame clones and leaves out a portion. The sample lists 20,000 to 25,000 clones; more than 75% were seen once. This TCR came from a man in his forties or fifties with active COVID-19. Material for sequencing was peripheral blood. The chain carries TRBV7-2 and TRBJ1-6, with D unclear. The CDR3 DNA follows: TGTGCCAGCAGCGCCGGGGAACCCCTCCACTTT. Translated, it gives CASSAGEPLHF.